This T cell receptor (beta chain) was recorded in a study of shared T cell receptors in the human thymus. Repertoires were generated with immunoSEQ multiplex PCR, while TCRdb's copy carries only in-frame clones and drops some. The profile shows hundreds of thousands of clones, around 87% of them singletons. V was pared by 1 base and J by 1 base, with 14 bases between. Germline V gives CDR1 LGHNA, CDR2 YNFKEQ. The CDR3 covers 16 residues. This sample also belongs to another study, concerning human thymus T cells. That publication notes: Donor material was obtained from healthy Finnish infants undergoing corrective surgery for congenital heart defects. The thymus tissue came from resections taken during corrective heart surgery.

The sample taken for sequencing was thymocytes. This chain links TRBV4-2 with TRBJ2-7, with D possibly being TRBD2 (6 bases). The receptor's source is a boy under two years old with a congenital heart defect. The CDR3 here is CASSQVERRGSYEQYF. CDR3 sequence (DNA): TGTGCCAGCAGCCAAGTAGAAAGGCGGGGTTCCTACGAGCAGTACTTC.